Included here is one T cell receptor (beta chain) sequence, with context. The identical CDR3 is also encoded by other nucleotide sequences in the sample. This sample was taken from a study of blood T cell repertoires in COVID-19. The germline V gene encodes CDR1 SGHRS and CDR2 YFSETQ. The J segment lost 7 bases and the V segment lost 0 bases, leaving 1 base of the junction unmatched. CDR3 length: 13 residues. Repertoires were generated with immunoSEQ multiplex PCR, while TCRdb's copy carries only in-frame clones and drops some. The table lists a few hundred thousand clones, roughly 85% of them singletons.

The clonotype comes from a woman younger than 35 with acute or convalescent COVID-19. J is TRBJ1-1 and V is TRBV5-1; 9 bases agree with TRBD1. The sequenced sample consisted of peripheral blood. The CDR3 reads CASSLEGQGEAFF. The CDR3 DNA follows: TGCGCCAGCAGCTTGGAGGGACAGGGTGAAGCTTTCTTT.